This T cell receptor beta chain stems from a study of CD8+CD57+ T cells in acquired aplastic anemia. This clonotype showed up just a few times. Deletions cut 6 bases from V and 8 bases from J, with 10 bases between. Germline loops: CDR1 MNHNS, CDR2 SASEGT. This CDR3 is 11 amino acids long. Profiling of TCR beta VDJ combinations and CDR3 sequences used genomic DNA as template. TCRdb re-called the reads with MiXCR, one entry per CDR3 protein. The top ten clones hold 0.7% to 1% of a sample with hundreds of thousands of distinct CDR3 sequences, under 40% of them seen once. For sequencing, patients were chosen who had shown expansion of CD8+CD57+ cells by flow cytometry. In all patients, the disease was severe acquired aplastic anemia.

The chain couples TRBV6-1 to TRBJ1-2; D is ambiguous. Material for sequencing was sorted CD4+, CD8+, or CD8+CD57+ T cells (not recorded which) from PBMCs. This TCR was sampled from a human donor with aplastic anemia. The CDR3 is CASSDTGGYTF. The CDR3 DNA reads as TGTGCCAGCAGCGACACCGGGGGCTACACCTTC.